Listed below are T cell receptor beta chains from one sample, sequenced in a study of response to subunit inactivated influenza vaccine. TCRdb used MiXCR to reprocess the RT-PCR reads, holding one entry per CDR3 protein. In the table there are 180,000 or so distinct CDR3 sequences, around 12% of which are singletons. These same data were also listed under a study on T cells expressing NK-cell markers.

The sequencing used CD8+ T cells sorted from PBMCs, collected 12 days after vaccination. The source is a man in his forties or fifties who received an inactivated influenza vaccine. Both conserved end residues are part of each CDR3. A D gene is named only where the DNA matches it firmly. Clone size appears in some rows only: once, few, many, or a class for an expanded clone.

J gene | clone size | V gene | D gene | CDR3 DNA | CDR3 protein
TRBJ2-1 | few | TRBV29-1 | . | TGCAGCGTTGAAGTAGTCCTTGGTGAGCAGTTCTTC | CSVEVVLGEQFF
TRBJ2-5 | few | TRBV4-3 | TRBD2 | TGCGCCAGCAGCCAAGGGACTAGCGGGAGGGAGGCCCAGTACTTC | CASSQGTSGREAQYF
TRBJ1-1 | few | TRBV7-9 | . | TGTGCCAGCAGCCGAACCCGGGTCCTCATGAACACTGAAGCTTTCTTT | CASSRTRVLMNTEAFF
TRBJ2-6 | few | TRBV6-5 | . | TGTGCCAGCAGTTACTCGACTCCCAGAGGTCAGGCCAACGTCCTGACTTTC | CASSYSTPRGQANVLTF
TRBJ2-5 | . | TRBV3-1 | TRBD1 | TGTGCCAGTATGGATCAGGGGGCCCGGCCGCACGAGACCCAGTACTTC | CASMDQGARPHETQYF
TRBJ2-2 | . | TRBV29-1 | . | TGCAGCGTTAGCTGGGGGGCGGGCACCGGGGAGCTGTTTTTT | CSVSWGAGTGELFF
TRBJ2-5 | . | TRBV20-1 | . | TGCAGTGCACCGTCACGGAAAACGGTGTTAGGGGAGACCCAGTACTTC | CSAPSRKTVLGETQYF
TRBJ2-7 | few | TRBV6-2/TRBV6-3 | . | TGTGCCAGCAGGAATAGTCGCACTTCCTACGAGCAGTACTTC | CASRNSRTSYEQYF
TRBJ1-1 | . | TRBV7-9 | . | TGTGCCAGCAGCTCCAGCTTGAACACTGAAGCTTTCTTT | CASSSSLNTEAFF
TRBJ2-7 | . | TRBV7-2 | TRBD2 | TGTGCCAGCAGCTACGGACTAGCGGGACACTCCTACGAGCAGTACTTC | CASSYGLAGHSYEQYF
TRBJ1-2 | many | TRBV2 | . | TGTGCCAGCAGGGTAACCGGGAGCGATGGCTACACCTTC | CASRVTGSDGYTF
TRBJ2-1 | . | TRBV4-3 | . | TGCGCCAGCAGCCAAGAGCTAGCGACTAATGAGCAGTTCTTC | CASSQELATNEQFF
TRBJ2-7 | few | TRBV6-5 | . | TGTGCCAGCAGTAACCGGGACGGAGTTTACGAGCAGTACTTC | CASSNRDGVYEQYF
TRBJ1-5 | . | TRBV6-7 | . | TGTGCCAGCAGTTACCCCCGGGGGAGTCGGATCGGTCGACAGCCCCAGCATTTT | CASSYPRGSRIGRQPQHF
TRBJ2-2 | . | TRBV5-1 | . | TGCGCCAGCAGCTTGCAGGACAGCCTCACCGGGGAGCTGTTTTTT | CASSLQDSLTGELFF
TRBJ2-7 | . | TRBV6-5 | . | TGTGCCAGCAGTTACGCGAGGGTGAGCTCCTACGAGCAGTACTTC | CASSYARVSSYEQYF
TRBJ2-2 | . | TRBV6-6 | . | TGTGCCAGCAGTTCCAGAGACCAGGAGCTGTTTTTT | CASSSRDQELFF
TRBJ2-7 | . | TRBV9 | TRBD2 | TGTGCCAGCAGCCCGACTAGCGGGAGAACCTACGAGCAGTACTTC | CASSPTSGRTYEQYF
TRBJ1-1 | few | TRBV28 | . | TGTGCCAGCAGTCCTCGGACCGAAGGGACTGAAGCTTTCTTT | CASSPRTEGTEAFF
TRBJ1-5 | few | TRBV20-1 | . | TGCAGTGCTAAACAGGGCGATCAGCCCCAGCATTTT | CSAKQGDQPQHF
TRBJ2-7 | few | TRBV29-1 | . | TGCAGTGCTAGTGGTGGTAAGTCCTACGAGCAGTACTTC | CSASGGKSYEQYF
TRBJ2-1 | . | TRBV20-1 | . | TGCAGTGCTAGAGATGAGGTAGCACTGGATTTCTACAATGAGCAGTTCTTC | CSARDEVALDFYNEQFF
TRBJ2-1 | . | TRBV11-2 | . | TGTGCCAGCAGCAAAGGGGGTCGGGGCCCATCCTACAATGAGCAGTTCTTC | CASSKGGRGPSYNEQFF
TRBJ2-1 | . | TRBV11-2 | TRBD2 | TGTGCCAGCAGCTTAGCACTAGCGGGAGAGCAGTTCTTC | CASSLALAGEQFF
TRBJ2-7 | few | TRBV6-2/TRBV6-3 | TRBD1 | TGTGCCAGCAGACAGGGGTTTACCTACGAGCAGTACTTC | CASRQGFTYEQYF
TRBJ2-5 | . | TRBV11-1 | TRBD2 | TGTGCCAGCAGCTTAGGTTTACGACTAGCGGGGAGTCAAGAGACCCAGTACTTC | CASSLGLRLAGSQETQYF
TRBJ2-7 | few | TRBV29-1 | TRBD2 | TGCAGCGTGAGTTCTAGCGGGGTTTTCTCCTACGAGCAGTACTTC | CSVSSSGVFSYEQYF
TRBJ2-7 | many | TRBV7-2 | . | TGTGCCAGCAGCTTTAATGCCTACGAGCAGTACTTC | CASSFNAYEQYF
TRBJ2-5 | . | TRBV27 | . | TGTGCCAACCCGCCTATCCTAAGGGGCCTTCAAGAGACCCAGTACTTC | CANPPILRGLQETQYF
TRBJ2-3 | . | TRBV5-1 | TRBD2 | TGCGCCAGCAGCATAGCTAGCGGCGGCACAGATACGCAGTATTTT | CASSIASGGTDTQYF
TRBJ1-5 | few | TRBV30 | . | TGTGCCTGGAGTGTCCAGGGGCATGGTCAGCCCCAGCATTTT | CAWSVQGHGQPQHF
TRBJ1-5 | . | TRBV7-9 | . | TGTGCCAGCAGCTTAGCATCAGGGGAAAGCAATCAGCCCCAGCATTTT | CASSLASGESNQPQHF
TRBJ2-3 | . | TRBV24-1 | TRBD2 | TGTGCCACCAGTGATTTGGACCCACTAGCGGGAGAGTCAGATACGCAGTATTTT | CATSDLDPLAGESDTQYF
TRBJ2-5 | . | TRBV4-3 | . | TGCGCCAGCAGCCAAGAGGAAAGGGGGGGTGAGACCCAGTACTTC | CASSQEERGGETQYF
TRBJ2-5 | . | TRBV6-2/TRBV6-3 | . | TGTGCCAGCAGTTACCGTGACATCCAAGAGACCCAGTACTTC | CASSYRDIQETQYF
TRBJ1-2 | few | TRBV12-3/TRBV12-4 | TRBD1 | TGTGCCAGCAGTTTATCGACAGGGGCCTATGGCTACACCTTC | CASSLSTGAYGYTF
TRBJ2-7 | . | TRBV5-1 | . | TGCGCCAGCAGCTTGGCCCTAGATCCCGAGCAGTACTTC | CASSLALDPEQYF